The 10 T cell receptor beta chains given below trace back to one sample, sequenced in a study of blood T cell repertoires in COVID-19 (dated by TCRdb to the early 2020s). Library creation used the immunoSEQ multiplex PCR assay. Held by TCRdb, this immuneACCESS table contains in-frame sequences only and omits some clones. Under half of the omission traces to an unresolved V gene where checked; the cause of the rest is unknown. This sample lists roughly 300,000 clones; about 90% were detected once. 1% of the sample belongs to the ten largest clones. The specimen was PBMCs or T cells enriched from blood (not recorded which). The source is a woman under 40 who had recovered from COVID-19.

This chain connects TRBV18 to TRBJ1-1, with D perhaps TRBD1 (5 bases). The V end lost 2 bases, the J end lost 1 base, and 14 bases lay between the germline ends. Looked up from germline, CDR1 is KGHSH and CDR2 is LQKENI. This CDR3 contains 16 residues. CDR3 in amino acids: CASSPGQGGTNTEAFF. DNA for the CDR3: TGTGCCAGCTCACCAGGCCAGGGCGGGACGAACACTGAAGCTTTCTTT.

The chain couples TRBV27 to TRBJ2-7; 10 bases agree with TRBD1. J was trimmed by 3 bases and V by 0 bases; bases with no gene match: 5. Germline assignment: CDR1 MNHEY and CDR2 SMNVEV (reference sequence). The CDR3 runs 16 residues. CDR3 DNA sequence: TGTGCCAGCAGTTTATCGAAGGACAGGGGGGGCTACGAGCAGTACTTC. It translates to CASSLSKDRGGYEQYF.

This clone was picked up a small number of times. This chain links TRBV6-6 with TRBJ2-7; 8 bases fit TRBD1. The J segment lost 7 bases and the V segment lost 4 bases, leaving 9 bases of the junction unmatched. The germline V gene has CDR1 MNHNY and CDR2 SVGAGI (reference sequence). The CDR3 extends over 14 amino acids. The CDR3: CASSFQGAAGEQYF. Here the CDR3 DNA reads TGTGCCAGCAGTTTCCAGGGGGCGGCGGGAGAGCAGTACTTC.

The table lists this clone with many counts. The V and J genes are TRBV5-1 and TRBJ1-2; D unresolved. The CDR3 is 13 amino acids. Trimming took 2 bases from V and 4 from J, leaving 9 bases between them. In germline, CDR1 is SGHRS, CDR2 YFSETQ. The CDR3 DNA reads as TGCGCCAGCAGCTTCTCCACAGTCTATGGCTACACCTTC. Translation gives CASSFSTVYGYTF.

CDR3 DNA: TGTGCCAGCAGCGGGACAGGGCGGCAGCCCCAGCATTTT. This codes for CASSGTGRQPQHF. This chain uses TRBV27 with TRBJ1-5, with 9 bases fitting TRBD1. This CDR3 has 13 residues. The V gene end was trimmed by 6 bases and the J gene end by 7 bases; junction bases not matched to a gene: 4. Germline values: CDR1 MNHEY, CDR2 SMNVEV (reference sequence).

The chain carries TRBV7-9 and TRBJ2-1, with D possibly TRBD2 on 6 matching bases. In germline, CDR1 is SEHNR, CDR2 FQNEAQ (reference sequence). This CDR3 contains 12 residues. V shed 4 bases and J shed 6 bases, with 7 bases lying between them. The CDR3 protein is CASSSEGNEQFF. CDR3 nucleotides: TGTGCCAGCAGCTCGGAGGGCAATGAGCAGTTCTTC.

V gene TRBV12-3 or TRBV12-4 combines with J gene TRBJ1-2; 9 positions match TRBD1. The CDR3 covers 13 residues. V gave up 8 bases and J gave up 5 bases; unmatched junction bases: 6. The DNA of the CDR3 is TGTGCCAGCCGACAGGGGGTGAATTATGGCTACACCTTC. Translation: CASRQGVNYGYTF.

This chain links TRBV19 with TRBJ1-5, with TRBD1 identical over 8 bases. Germline-derived CDR1 and CDR2 are LNHDA and SQIVND (reference sequence). The CDR3 consists of 14 residues. The ends lost 10 bases at V and 3 bases at J; junction bases unmatched: 8. This CDR3 is CATSGTGDNQPQHF. CDR3 coding DNA: TGTGCCACCTCCGGGACAGGAGACAATCAGCCCCAGCATTTT.

This sequence joins TRBV7-9 and TRBJ2-7; possible D gene TRBD1, 6 bases. Germline CDR1 is SEHNR and CDR2 is FQNEAQ (reference sequence). The V gene lost 1 base and the J gene lost 4 bases, with 8 bases spanning the gap. The CDR3 totals 13 residues. CDR3 region: CASSLEQGYEQYF. DNA of the CDR3: TGTGCCAGCAGCTTAGAACAGGGATACGAGCAGTACTTC.

The V call is TRBV4-1, the J call TRBJ1-2; D is undetermined. Germline CDR1 MGHRA, CDR2 YSYEKL. The CDR3 extends over 15 amino acids. V was shortened by 1 base and J by 2 bases, with 11 bases between the two germline ends. CDR3 in DNA: TGCGCCAGCAGCCAAGTTGGAAGACTCAACTATGGCTACACCTTC. It encodes CASSQVGRLNYGYTF.